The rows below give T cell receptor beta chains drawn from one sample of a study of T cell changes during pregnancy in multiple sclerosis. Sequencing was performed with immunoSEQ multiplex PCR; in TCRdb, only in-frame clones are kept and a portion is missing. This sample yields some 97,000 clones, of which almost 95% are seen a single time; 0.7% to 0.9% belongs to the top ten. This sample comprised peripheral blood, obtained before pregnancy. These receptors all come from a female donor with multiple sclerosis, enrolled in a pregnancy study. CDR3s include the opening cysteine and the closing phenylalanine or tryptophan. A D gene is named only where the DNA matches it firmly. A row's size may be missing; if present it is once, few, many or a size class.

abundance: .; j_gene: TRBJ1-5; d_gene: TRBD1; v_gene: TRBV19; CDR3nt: TGTGCCACCGCCACAGGGGTTAGCAATCAGCCCCAGCATTTT; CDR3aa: CATATGVSNQPQHF
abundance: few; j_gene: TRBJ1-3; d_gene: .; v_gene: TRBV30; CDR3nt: TGTGCCTGGAATCCAGGAAACACCATATATTTT; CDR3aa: CAWNPGNTIYF
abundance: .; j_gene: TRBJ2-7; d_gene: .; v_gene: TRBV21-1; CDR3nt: TGTGCCAGCAGCAAGACCGGGCGGCTAGCGGGAGGGAGCTCCTACGAGCAGTACTTC; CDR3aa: CASSKTGRLAGGSSYEQYF
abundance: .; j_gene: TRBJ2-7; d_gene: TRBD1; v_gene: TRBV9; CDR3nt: TGTGCCAGCAGCGGGACAGGGTCCTACGAGCAGTACTTC; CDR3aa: CASSGTGSYEQYF
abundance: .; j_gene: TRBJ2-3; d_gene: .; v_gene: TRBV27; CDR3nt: TGTGCCAGCAGTTTAACGCGGGGTAGCGGCACAGATACGCAGTATTTT; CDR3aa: CASSLTRGSGTDTQYF
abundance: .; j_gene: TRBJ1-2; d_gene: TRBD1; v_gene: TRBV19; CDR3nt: TGTGCCAGTACCCCCGGGACAGAGGGCTATGGCTACACCTTC; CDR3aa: CASTPGTEGYGYTF
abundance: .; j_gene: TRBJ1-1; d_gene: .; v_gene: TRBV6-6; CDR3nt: TGTGCCAGCAGTAAGGTCCGGGGTGTGAACACTGAAGCTTTCTTT; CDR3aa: CASSKVRGVNTEAFF
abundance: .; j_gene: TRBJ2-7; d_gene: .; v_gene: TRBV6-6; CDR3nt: TGTGCCAGCACGCAGGGCAGCTCCTACGAGCAGTACTTC; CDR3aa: CASTQGSSYEQYF
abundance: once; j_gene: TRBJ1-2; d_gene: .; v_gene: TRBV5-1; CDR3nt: TGCGCCAGCAGCGCTACCGGGACACCTAACTATGGCTACACCTTC; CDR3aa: CASSATGTPNYGYTF
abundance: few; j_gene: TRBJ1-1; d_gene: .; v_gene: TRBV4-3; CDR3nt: TGCGCCAGCAGCCTAGTAGACAGGAACACTGAAGCTTTCTTT; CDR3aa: CASSLVDRNTEAFF
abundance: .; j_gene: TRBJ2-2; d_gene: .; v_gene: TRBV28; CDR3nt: TGTGCCAGCAGTGTGGGCCTTAGGGAGCTGTTTTTT; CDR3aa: CASSVGLRELFF
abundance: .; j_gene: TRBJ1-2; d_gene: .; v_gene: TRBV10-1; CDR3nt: TGCGCCAGCAGCGGAGACAGGAAACTTGGCTACACCTTC; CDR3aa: CASSGDRKLGYTF
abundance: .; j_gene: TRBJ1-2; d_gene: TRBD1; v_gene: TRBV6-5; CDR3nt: TGTGCCAGCAGCTTCGACAGGGTCGTCCTGGGCTACACCTTC; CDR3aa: CASSFDRVVLGYTF
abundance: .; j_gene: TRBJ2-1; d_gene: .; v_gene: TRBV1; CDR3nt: TGCACCAGCAGCCCCGGGGGAATGGCCTACAATGAGCAGTTCTTC; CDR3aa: CTSSPGGMAYNEQFF
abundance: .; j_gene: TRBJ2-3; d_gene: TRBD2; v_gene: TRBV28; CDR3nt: TGTGCCAGCAGCCCTAGTAGCGGGAGGGTTAGTCCAGATACGCAGTATTTT; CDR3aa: CASSPSSGRVSPDTQYF
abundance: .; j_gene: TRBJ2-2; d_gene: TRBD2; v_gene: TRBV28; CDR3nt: TGTGCCAGCAGCCCCCCCCGGGTGGGAGGGTGGTCCGGGGAGCTGTTTTTT; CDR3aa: CASSPPRVGGWSGELFF
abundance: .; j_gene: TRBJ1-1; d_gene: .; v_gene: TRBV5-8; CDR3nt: TGTGCCAGCAGCTTTATAGGGGGTTGGACTGAAGCTTTCTTT; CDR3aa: CASSFIGGWTEAFF
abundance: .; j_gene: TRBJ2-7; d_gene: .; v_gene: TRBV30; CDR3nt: TGTGCCTGGACAGGGTTTACCAACGAGCAGTACTTC; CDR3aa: CAWTGFTNEQYF
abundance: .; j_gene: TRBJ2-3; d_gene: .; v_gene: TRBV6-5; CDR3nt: TGTGCCAGCAGACGACAGGTTGGAGAAAGGGATACGCAGTATTTT; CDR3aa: CASRRQVGERDTQYF
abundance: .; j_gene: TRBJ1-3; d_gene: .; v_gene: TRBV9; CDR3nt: TGTGCCAGCAGCCCCCGGCTCGGGGGGCTATCTGGAAACACCATATATTTT; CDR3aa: CASSPRLGGLSGNTIYF
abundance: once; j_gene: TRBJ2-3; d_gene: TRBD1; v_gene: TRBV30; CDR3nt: TGTGCCTGGAGGCAAATAACACAGGGGCGTAGAGATACGCAGTATTTT; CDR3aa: CAWRQITQGRRDTQYF
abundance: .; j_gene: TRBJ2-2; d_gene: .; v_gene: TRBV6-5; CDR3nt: TGTGCCAGCAGTAACCCGGCGAACACCGGGGAGCTGTTTTTT; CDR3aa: CASSNPANTGELFF
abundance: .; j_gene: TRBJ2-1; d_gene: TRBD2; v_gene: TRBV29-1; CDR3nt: TGCAGCGTTATGGCTAGCGGTATTTACAATGAGCAGTTCTTC; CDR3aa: CSVMASGIYNEQFF
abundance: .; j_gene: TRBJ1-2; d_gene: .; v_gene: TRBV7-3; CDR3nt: TGTGCCAGCAGCGGGGGGGTATTAGGGCCGCCGATAAACACCTTC; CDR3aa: CASSGGVLGPPINTF
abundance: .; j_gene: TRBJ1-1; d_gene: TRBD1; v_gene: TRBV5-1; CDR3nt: TGCGCCAGCAGCTTGGGACAGGGTTCTGGGACTGAAGCTTTCTTT; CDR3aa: CASSLGQGSGTEAFF
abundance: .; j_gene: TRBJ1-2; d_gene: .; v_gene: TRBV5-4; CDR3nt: TGTGCCAGCAGGTTGTTCGGGATTGGAAACTATGGCTACACCTTC; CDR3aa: CASRLFGIGNYGYTF
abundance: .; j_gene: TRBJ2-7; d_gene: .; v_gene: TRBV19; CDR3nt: TGTGCCAGTAGTATAGAACTTATTTCGGAGCAGTACTTC; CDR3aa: CASSIELISEQYF
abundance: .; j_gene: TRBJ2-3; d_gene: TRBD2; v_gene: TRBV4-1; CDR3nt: TGCGCCAGCAGCCAACTAGCGGGAGATACGCAGTATTTT; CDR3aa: CASSQLAGDTQYF
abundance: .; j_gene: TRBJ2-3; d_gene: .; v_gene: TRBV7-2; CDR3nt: TGTGCCAGCAGCCCGGGGAGCCGATCGGCAGATCCGCAGTATTTT; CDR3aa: CASSPGSRSADPQYF
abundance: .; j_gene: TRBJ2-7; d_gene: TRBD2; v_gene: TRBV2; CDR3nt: TGTGCCAGCCGCGGGAGGGTCTACGAGCAGTACTTC; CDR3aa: CASRGRVYEQYF
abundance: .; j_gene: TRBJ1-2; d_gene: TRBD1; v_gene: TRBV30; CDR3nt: TGTGCCGGAAGACTACAGGGGGCTGTGGGCTACACCTTC; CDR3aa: CAGRLQGAVGYTF
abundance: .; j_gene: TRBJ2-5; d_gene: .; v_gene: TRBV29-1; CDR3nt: TGCAGCGTTGTAAAAGGGGAAGAGACCCAGTACTTC; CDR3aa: CSVVKGEETQYF
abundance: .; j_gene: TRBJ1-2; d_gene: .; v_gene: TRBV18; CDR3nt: TGTGCCAGCTCACCAGGGGGGGACGGCTATGGCTACACCTTC; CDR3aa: CASSPGGDGYGYTF
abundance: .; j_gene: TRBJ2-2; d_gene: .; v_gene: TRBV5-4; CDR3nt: TGTGCCAGCAGCTCCCGGACTGGGGGGACCGGGGAGCTGTTTTTT; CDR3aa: CASSSRTGGTGELFF
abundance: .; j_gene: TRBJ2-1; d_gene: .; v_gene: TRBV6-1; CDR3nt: TGTGCCAGCAGTGAAAGTCGGCGGGTCCCCTACAATGAGCAGTTCTTC; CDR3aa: CASSESRRVPYNEQFF
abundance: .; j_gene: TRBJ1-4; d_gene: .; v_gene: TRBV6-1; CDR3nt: TGTGCCAGCAGTGAAGGAGCAGGGTTTGAAAAACTGTTTTTT; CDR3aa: CASSEGAGFEKLFF
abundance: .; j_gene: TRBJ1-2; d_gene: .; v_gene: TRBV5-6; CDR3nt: TGTGCCAGCAGCATTACAGGGCTCTATGGCTACACCTTC; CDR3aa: CASSITGLYGYTF
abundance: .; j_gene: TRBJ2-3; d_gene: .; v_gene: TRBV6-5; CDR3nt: TGTGCCAGCAGTTACTCATTCGCGGATACGCAGTATTTT; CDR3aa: CASSYSFADTQYF
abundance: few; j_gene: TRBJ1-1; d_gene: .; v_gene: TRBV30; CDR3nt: TGTGCCTGGAGTCCCGGCGGGGGGTTGGTAGCTTTCTTT; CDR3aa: CAWSPGGGLVAFF
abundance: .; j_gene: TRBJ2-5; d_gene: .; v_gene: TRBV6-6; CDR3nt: TGTGCCAGCAGGCCGTTTGGCTACCAAGAGACCCAGTACTTC; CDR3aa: CASRPFGYQETQYF
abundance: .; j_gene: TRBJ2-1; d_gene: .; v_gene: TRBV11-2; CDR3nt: TGTGCCAGCAGCTTTGCGTTAGCGGTAGGGGACCCTTACAATGAGCAGTTCTTC; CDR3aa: CASSFALAVGDPYNEQFF
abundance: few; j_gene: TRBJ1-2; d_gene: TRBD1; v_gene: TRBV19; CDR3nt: TGTGCCAGTAGTATAGAACAGGGGGCAAGATCGGATGGCTACACCTTC; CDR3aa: CASSIEQGARSDGYTF
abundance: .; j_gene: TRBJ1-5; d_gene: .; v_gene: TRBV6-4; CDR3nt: TGTGCCAGCAGTGACGTCCTTAGCAATCAGCCCCAGCATTTT; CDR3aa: CASSDVLSNQPQHF
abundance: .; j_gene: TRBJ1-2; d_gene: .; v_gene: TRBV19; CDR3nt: TGTGCCAGTAGTATAGAACAGAATAACTATGGCTACACCTTC; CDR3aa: CASSIEQNNYGYTF
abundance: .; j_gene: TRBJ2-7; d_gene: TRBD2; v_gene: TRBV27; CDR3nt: TGTGCCAGCAGTTTGTTAGCGGGAGGGCCGAGGGAGCAGTACTTC; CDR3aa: CASSLLAGGPREQYF
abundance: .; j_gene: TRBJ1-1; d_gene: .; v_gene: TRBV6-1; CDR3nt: TGTGCCAGCCACTACGAGGGGAGGCGGGGGGCTTTCTTT; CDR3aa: CASHYEGRRGAFF
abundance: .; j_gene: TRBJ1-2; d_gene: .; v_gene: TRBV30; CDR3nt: TGTGCCTGTAGACCGTACAGGGACGGCTACACCTTC; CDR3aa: CACRPYRDGYTF
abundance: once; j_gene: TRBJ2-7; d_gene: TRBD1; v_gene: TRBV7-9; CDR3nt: TGTGCCAGCAGCGGACAGGGGGCAGGGGAGCAGTACTTC; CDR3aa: CASSGQGAGEQYF
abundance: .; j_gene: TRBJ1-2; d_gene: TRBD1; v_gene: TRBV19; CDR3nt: TGTGCCAGCGGGCCCTCGGGACAGGATGGCTACACCTTC; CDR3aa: CASGPSGQDGYTF
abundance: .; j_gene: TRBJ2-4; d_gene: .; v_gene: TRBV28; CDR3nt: TGTGCCAGCAGCCAACGGACAGTAAACATTCAGTACTTC; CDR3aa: CASSQRTVNIQYF
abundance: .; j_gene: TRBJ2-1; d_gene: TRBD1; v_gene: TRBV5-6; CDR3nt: TGTGCCAGTCACAGGGGCGATAATCTCTACAATGAGCAGTTCTTC; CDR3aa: CASHRGDNLYNEQFF
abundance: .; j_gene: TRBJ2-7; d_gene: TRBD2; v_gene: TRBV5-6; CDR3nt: TGTGCCAGCAGCTTTTCAACTAGCGGGCCTCCCTACGAGCAGTACTTC; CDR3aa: CASSFSTSGPPYEQYF
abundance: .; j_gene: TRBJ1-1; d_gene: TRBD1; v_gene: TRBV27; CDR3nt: TGTGCCAGCAGTTTAAAGGGGGCATTAACTGAAGCTTTCTTT; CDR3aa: CASSLKGALTEAFF
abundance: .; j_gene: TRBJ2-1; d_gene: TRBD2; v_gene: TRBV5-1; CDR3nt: TGCGCCAGCAGCTTGGAAGGACTAGGCTACAATGAGCAGTTCTTC; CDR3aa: CASSLEGLGYNEQFF
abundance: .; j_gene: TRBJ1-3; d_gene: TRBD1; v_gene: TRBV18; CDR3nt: TGTGCCAGCTCGGATACAGGGGCCCGAGGAGACACCATATATTTT; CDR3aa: CASSDTGARGDTIYF
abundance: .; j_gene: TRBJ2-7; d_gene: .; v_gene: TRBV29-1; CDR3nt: TGCAGCGTTGTTCTCCAGGGGGGTTATGAGCAGTACTTC; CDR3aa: CSVVLQGGYEQYF
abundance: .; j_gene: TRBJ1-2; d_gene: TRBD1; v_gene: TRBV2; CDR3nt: TGTGCCAGCAGTGGGACAGGCACTAACTATGGCTACACCTTC; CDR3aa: CASSGTGTNYGYTF